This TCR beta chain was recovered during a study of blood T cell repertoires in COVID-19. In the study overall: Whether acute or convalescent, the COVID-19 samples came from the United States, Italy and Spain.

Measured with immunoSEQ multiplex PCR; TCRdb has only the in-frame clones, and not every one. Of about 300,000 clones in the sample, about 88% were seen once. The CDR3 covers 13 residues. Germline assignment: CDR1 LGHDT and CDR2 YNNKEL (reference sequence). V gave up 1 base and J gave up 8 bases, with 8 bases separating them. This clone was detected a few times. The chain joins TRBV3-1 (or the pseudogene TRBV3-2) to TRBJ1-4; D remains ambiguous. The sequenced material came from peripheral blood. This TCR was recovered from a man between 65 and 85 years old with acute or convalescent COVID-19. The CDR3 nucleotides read TGTGCCAGCAGCCAAGCCCTACGGGAAAAACTGTTTTTT. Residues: CASSQALREKLFF.